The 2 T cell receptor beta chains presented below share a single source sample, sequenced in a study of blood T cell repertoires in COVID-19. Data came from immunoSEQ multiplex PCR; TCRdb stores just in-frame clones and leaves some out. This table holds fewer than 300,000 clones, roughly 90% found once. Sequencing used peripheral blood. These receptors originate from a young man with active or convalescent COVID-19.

The CDR3 DNA reads TGTGCCAGCAGCTTACTTAGCGGGGGGGTTTACAATGAGCAGTTCTTC. As protein: CASSLLSGGVYNEQFF. V and J are TRBV11-3 and TRBJ2-1; 11 bases are a match to TRBD2. The CDR3 covers 16 residues. Germline assignment: CDR1 SGHNT and CDR2 YENEEA. V trimming: 2 bases; J trimming: 4 bases; junction bases outside the gene matches: 4.

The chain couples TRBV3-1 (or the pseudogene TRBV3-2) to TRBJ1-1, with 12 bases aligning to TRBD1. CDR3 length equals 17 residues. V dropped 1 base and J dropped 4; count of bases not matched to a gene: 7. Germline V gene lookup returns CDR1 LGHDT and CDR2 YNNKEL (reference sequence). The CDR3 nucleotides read TGTGCCAGCAGCCAAGTACCGGGACAGGGGGCTGGCACTGAAGCTTTCTTT. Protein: CASSQVPGQGAGTEAFF.